These 13 T cell receptor beta chains came from one sample sequenced in a study of T-cell memory formation after mild COVID-19 (dated by TCRdb to about 2021). Library preparation used 5' RACE. The sequencing machine was an Illumina NovaSeq 6000. TCRdb reprocessed the public reads (quality trimming at Q25 with fastp, clone calling with MiXCR) and kept in-frame beta chains. All rows with the same CDR3 protein become a single entry with the most common DNA and genes. For this sample there are roughly 450,000 distinct CDR3 sequences; 18% appear just once. Clones ranked in the top ten supply 9% to 15% of the sample. The material sequenced was PBMCs or a T cell subset sorted from them (not recorded which). Every receptor here comes from an adult woman who had mild COVID-19 (a few samples of this study predate the infection). The sample titles of this study are shuffled in the database, so cell type and time point are left out; the donor was told from shared clones.

The chain has TRBV11-2 and TRBJ2-1, with 7 bases matching TRBD1. V lost 3 bases, J lost 6 bases, and 5 bases stayed unmatched. The CDR3 length is 14 residues. The germline V gene encodes CDR1 SGHAT and CDR2 FQNNGV. CDR3 region: CASSFSYRGNEQFF. CDR3 coding DNA: TGTGCCAGCAGCTTTTCCTACAGGGGCAATGAGCAGTTCTTC.

This clonotype has at least ten counts. The chain couples TRBV5-5 to TRBJ1-3; D is undetermined. V lost 4 bases, J lost 1 base, and 18 bases lay in between. The germline gives CDR1 SGHKS, CDR2 YYEKEE (reference sequence). This CDR3 is built from 17 residues. CDR3 DNA: TGTGCCAGCAGCCTGACCGCACTGTTGGGGTCTGGAAACACCATATATTTT. This translates into CASSLTALLGSGNTIYF.

The V gene is TRBV11-1, the J gene TRBJ2-5; D possibly corresponds to TRBD1 (6 bases). CDR1 is SGHAT and CDR2 is FQDESV in the germline V gene (reference sequence). The length of the CDR3 is 10 residues. CDR3 in amino acids: CYGTQETQYF. The CDR3 DNA is TGTTACGGGACACAAGAGACCCAGTACTTC. Supplemented by reference TRBV11-1 and TRBJ2-5, the full variable domain reads EAEVAQSPRYKITEKSQAVAFWCDPISGHATLYWYRQILGQGPELLVQFQDESVVDDSQLPKDRFSAERLKGVDSTLKIQPAELGDSAMYLCYGTQETQYFGPGTRLLVL.

The chain is built from TRBV20-1 and TRBJ2-1, with 10 bases that match TRBD1. The germline V gene encodes CDR1 DFQATT and CDR2 SNEGSKA (reference sequence). This CDR3 spans 14 amino acids. The V and J ends lost 5 bases and 2 bases, in that order; junction bases with no gene match: 3. The CDR3 DNA follows: TGCAGTGCTGGGACAGGGGAGACCTACAATGAGCAGTTCTTC. This sequence encodes CSAGTGETYNEQFF.

The V gene is TRBV4-1, the J gene TRBJ2-3; D is perhaps TRBD1 (6 bases). V was shortened by 4 bases and J by 5 bases, with 16 bases between the two germline ends. Looked up from germline, CDR1 is MGHRA and CDR2 is YSYEKL. The CDR3 loop spans 15 amino acids. CDR3 loop: CASSRSPGHQDTQYF. As DNA, the CDR3 is TGCGCCAGCAGCCGTTCGCCGGGACACCAAGATACGCAGTATTTT.

This clonotype was recorded a few times. V usage is TRBV4-3 and J usage is TRBJ2-1, with 8 positions matching TRBD2. The germline CDR1 and CDR2 sequences are LGHNA and YSLEER. The ends lost 1 base at V and 12 bases at J; junction bases unmatched: 8. The CDR3 sequence is 14 residues long. The chain's CDR3 is CASSQGSSGLMQFF. CDR3 bases: TGCGCCAGCAGCCAAGGGTCTAGCGGGCTAATGCAGTTCTTC.

This chain joins TRBV25-1 and TRBJ2-3, with unresolved D. Deletions cut 2 bases from V and 5 bases from J, with 17 bases between. Per the germline V gene, CDR1 is MGHDK and CDR2 is SYGVNS. The length of the CDR3 is 16 residues. CDR3: CASSERNSPTGDTQYF. The CDR3 bases are TGTGCCAGCAGTGAAAGAAACTCACCAACGGGAGATACGCAGTATTTT.

The V and J genes are TRBV3-1 and TRBJ2-3; 8 nucleotides match TRBD1. The CDR3 totals 15 residues. V was clipped by 2 bases and J by 0 bases; unmatched bases: 1. Germline V CDR1 and CDR2: LGHDT, YNNKEL (reference sequence). CDR3 DNA: TGTGCCAGCAGCCAAACAGGGGGAAGCACAGATACGCAGTATTTT. This codes for CASSQTGGSTDTQYF.

The rearrangement links TRBV7-9 to TRBJ2-3, with unresolved D. Trimming pared 5 bases from V and 2 bases from J, leaving 14 bases between. The CDR3 extends over 15 amino acids. Germline-derived CDR1 and CDR2 are SEHNR and FQNEAQ (reference sequence). The CDR3 is CASSPSSRSTDTQYF. For the CDR3, the DNA is TGTGCCAGCAGCCCATCCTCCAGGTCCACAGATACGCAGTATTTT.

The chain couples TRBV6-1 to TRBJ2-3; 11 bases are shared with TRBD2. V dropped 2 bases and J dropped 2; count of bases not matched to a gene: 3. The germline V gene encodes CDR1 MNHNS and CDR2 SASEGT. There are 16 residues in the CDR3. The CDR3 sequence: CASSESSGGFTDTQYF. CDR3 in DNA: TGTGCCAGCAGTGAATCTAGCGGGGGGTTCACAGATACGCAGTATTTT.

This chain joins TRBV9 and TRBJ1-2; 7 bases fit TRBD1. This CDR3 has 13 residues. Trimming at V came to 4 bases and at J to 2 bases, leaving 2 bases not matched to a gene. Germline lookup yields CDR1 SGDLS and CDR2 YYNGEE. In nucleotides, the CDR3 is TGTGCCAGCAGCAACAGGGGAAACTATGGCTACACCTTC. Protein sequence: CASSNRGNYGYTF.

The chain recombines TRBV9 with TRBJ2-3; 8 positions agree with TRBD1. Looked up from germline, CDR1 is SGDLS and CDR2 is YYNGEE. V was clipped by 2 bases and J by 5 bases; unmatched bases: 10. CDR3 size: 16 residues. CDR3: CASSVYGTGRGDTQYF. CDR3 bases: TGTGCCAGCAGCGTCTACGGGACAGGCCGGGGAGATACGCAGTATTTT.

This clonotype was seen only a few times. The chain combines TRBV5-6 with TRBJ2-3, with a weak D call TRBD2 (6 bases). Germline V gives CDR1 SGHDT, CDR2 YYEEEE. The CDR3 has 17 amino acids. Trimming took off 6 bases at V and 0 bases at J, with 20 bases between the two ends. CDR3 sequence reads: CASTRKEGGPSTDTQYF. In DNA form, the CDR3 reads TGTGCCAGCACCCGGAAGGAGGGCGGACCTAGCACAGATACGCAGTATTTT. The whole variable domain, remainder taken from reference TRBV5-6 and TRBJ2-3, is DAGVTQSPTHLIKTRGQQVTLRCSPKSGHDTVSWYQQALGQGPQFIFQYYEEEERQRGNFPDRFSGHQFPNYSSELNVNALLLGDSALYLCASTRKEGGPSTDTQYFGPGTRLTVL.